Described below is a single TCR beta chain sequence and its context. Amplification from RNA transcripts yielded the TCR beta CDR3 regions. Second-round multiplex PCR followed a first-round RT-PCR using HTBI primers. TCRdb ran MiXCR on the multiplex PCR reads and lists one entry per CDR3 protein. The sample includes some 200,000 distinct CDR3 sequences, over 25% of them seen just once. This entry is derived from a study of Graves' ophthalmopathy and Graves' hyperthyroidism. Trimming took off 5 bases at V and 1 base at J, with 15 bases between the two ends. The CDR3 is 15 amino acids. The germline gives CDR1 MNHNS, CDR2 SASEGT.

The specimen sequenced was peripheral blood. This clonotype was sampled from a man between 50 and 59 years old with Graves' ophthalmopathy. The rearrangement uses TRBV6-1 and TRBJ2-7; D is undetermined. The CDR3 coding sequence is TGTGCCAGCAGTCCCTCAGGATTAAGTTCCTACGAGCAGTACTTC. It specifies CASSPSGLSSYEQYF.